Shown below are 20 T cell receptor beta chains from a single sample sequenced in a study of blood T cell repertoires in COVID-19. TCRdb's table, derived via immunoSEQ multiplex PCR, lists solely in-frame clones and lacks some. The table records about 99,000 clones, about 91% of them present only once. Sequenced sample: peripheral blood. Receptors were obtained from a human donor in a cohort sampled during active COVID-19.

V gene TRBV18 combines with J gene TRBJ2-2; D is unclear. Trimming removed 3 bases at V and 6 bases at J, with 8 bases between. The CDR3 is 13 amino acids. Germline V gene data show CDR1 as KGHSH and CDR2 as LQKENI. The CDR3 sequence is CASSPSRSGELFF. CDR3 in DNA: TGTGCCAGCTCACCGTCTAGATCCGGGGAGCTGTTTTTT.

The V call is TRBV6-2 or TRBV6-3, the J call TRBJ2-6, with 12 positions matching TRBD2. CDR1 is MNHEY, CDR2 SVGEGT, per germline. Germline trimming cut 0 bases from V and 4 bases from J; bases unmatched to any gene: 7. The CDR3 is made up of 19 amino acids. The CDR3 coding sequence is TGTGCCAGCAGTTACTCGAGGCTAGCGGGAGGGCGCGGGGCCAACGTCCTGACTTTC. It codes for CASSYSRLAGGRGANVLTF.

The J gene is TRBJ2-1, the V gene TRBV9; 8 nucleotides line up with TRBD1. The ends lost 3 bases at V and 6 bases at J; junction bases unmatched: 8. The germline V gene encodes CDR1 SGDLS and CDR2 YYNGEE. The CDR3 loop spans 15 amino acids. CDR3 DNA: TGTGCCAGCAGCGAGCGGACAGGGTTTGGCAATGAGCAGTTCTTC. Protein product: CASSERTGFGNEQFF.

This chain uses TRBV19 with TRBJ1-2; D not certain. Germline loops: CDR1 LNHDA, CDR2 SQIVND (reference sequence). V was trimmed by 7 bases and J by 5 bases, leaving 20 bases between them. This CDR3 contains 15 residues. DNA of the CDR3: TGTGCCAGTACCACTATATCGGTCAGATTTTATGGCTACACCTTC. Protein sequence: CASTTISVRFYGYTF.

The chain employs TRBV2 and TRBJ2-5; 11 nucleotides line up with TRBD1. The germline V gene encodes CDR1 SNHLY and CDR2 FYNNEI. This CDR3 is 15 amino acids long. V shed 5 bases, J shed 7 bases, and the junction held 9 bases outside the gene matches. The CDR3 sequence: CASSPGQGVLGTQYF. As DNA, the CDR3 is TGTGCCAGCAGTCCGGGACAGGGGGTTTTAGGGACCCAGTACTTC.

The chain carries TRBV5-4 and TRBJ1-1; tentatively, D is TRBD1 (6 bases). The CDR3 is 13 residues long. Germline assignment: CDR1 SGHNT and CDR2 YYREEE (reference sequence). The ends were cut back, 6 bases at V and 1 base at J, with 10 bases in the middle. The CDR3 region has the DNA TGTGCCAGCACCCCGGGACAGAACACTGAAGCTTTCTTT. This gives the protein CASTPGQNTEAFF.

A single count supports this clone. The rearrangement joins TRBV27 to TRBJ2-5; 7 bases are a match to TRBD1. V dropped 2 bases and J dropped 4; count of bases not matched to a gene: 7. Germline V gives CDR1 MNHEY, CDR2 SMNVEV (reference sequence). CDR3 size: 15 residues. The DNA of the CDR3 is TGTGCCAGCAGTTTAAGGGACAGACCCCTAGAGACCCAGTACTTC. Protein: CASSLRDRPLETQYF.

This clone showed up just a few times. The chain employs TRBV5-4 and TRBJ2-2; a weak D match, TRBD2 (7 bases). The germline gives CDR1 SGHNT, CDR2 YYREEE (reference sequence). This CDR3 region has 17 residues. V was clipped by 1 base and J by 0 bases, with 13 bases between them. This CDR3 is CASSLIGGLSNTGELFF. The CDR3 DNA is TGTGCCAGCAGCTTGATCGGGGGGCTATCGAACACCGGGGAGCTGTTTTTT.

The J gene is TRBJ2-7, the V gene TRBV9; 8 bases are a match to TRBD1. With 0 bases clipped from V and 0 bases from J, the junction kept 2 bases outside the gene matches. This CDR3 is built from 15 residues. Germline CDR1 is SGDLS and CDR2 is YYNGEE. The CDR3 nucleotides are TGTGCCAGCAGCGTAGGGGACAGGAGCTCCTACGAGCAGTACTTC. Amino acids: CASSVGDRSSYEQYF.

This clone was seen once. J is TRBJ1-2 and V is TRBV30, with TRBD1 as a possible D gene (5 bases). This CDR3 is built from 15 residues. V gave up 2 bases and J gave up 0 bases, with 13 bases separating them. Germline assignment: CDR1 GTSNPN and CDR2 SVGIG (reference sequence). The CDR3 loop reads CAWSLGGLSNYGYTF. The CDR3 DNA reads as TGTGCCTGGAGTCTCGGGGGTTTGTCTAACTATGGCTACACCTTC.

The gene calls are TRBV5-1 and TRBJ2-3, with D hard to call. CDR1 and CDR2 from the germline V gene are SGHRS and YFSETQ. The CDR3 runs to 13 residues. V lost 0 bases and J lost 6, with 8 bases in between. The CDR3, as DNA: TGCGCCAGCAGCTTGGCCTCCGTGGATACGCAGTATTTT. Encoded protein: CASSLASVDTQYF.

The chain carries TRBV30 and TRBJ2-1; TRBD2 aligns across 8 bases. The CDR3 contains 13 residues. V was pared by 3 bases and J by 5 bases, with 3 bases of the junction left unmatched. Germline CDR1 GTSNPN, CDR2 SVGIG (reference sequence). The CDR3 loop reads CAWRRGVHNEQFF. As DNA, the CDR3 is TGTGCCTGGAGGCGGGGGGTACACAATGAGCAGTTCTTC.

The chain is built from TRBV18 and TRBJ2-7; 8 positions match TRBD2. The germline V gene encodes CDR1 KGHSH and CDR2 LQKENI. CDR3 length equals 15 residues. Trimming removed 2 bases from V and 2 bases from J; junction bases left unmatched: 5. CDR3 sequence (DNA): TGTGCCAGCTCACCAACGGGAGGGTTAACCTACGAGCAGTACTTC. This codes for CASSPTGGLTYEQYF.

The genes are TRBV6-6 and TRBJ2-7, with 7 bases matching TRBD1. This CDR3 is 16 amino acids long. Germline assignment: CDR1 MNHNY and CDR2 SVGAGI (reference sequence). V gave up 1 base and J gave up 0 bases; unmatched junction bases: 6. The CDR3 is CASSYLSDRSSYEQYF. The CDR3 coding sequence is TGTGCCAGCAGTTACTTATCGGACAGGAGCTCCTACGAGCAGTACTTC.

The chain links TRBV5-4 to TRBJ2-1, with unresolved D. CDR3 length: 15 amino acids. In germline, CDR1 is SGHNT, CDR2 YYREEE (reference sequence). With 2 bases removed from V and 3 bases from J, the gap between germline ends came to 12 bases. This CDR3 reads CASSLRLHVYNEQFF. The CDR3 DNA reads as TGTGCCAGCAGCTTAAGACTCCATGTCTACAATGAGCAGTTCTTC.

V and J are TRBV27 and TRBJ1-4, with 7 bases lining up with TRBD1. Per the germline V gene, CDR1 is MNHEY and CDR2 is SMNVEV (reference sequence). The CDR3 is 15 amino acids. Trimming took 5 bases from V and 0 from J; bases not matched to a gene: 3. CDR3 DNA: TGTGCCAGCAGTGGGCAGGGGGCAACTAATGAAAAACTGTTTTTT. Protein: CASSGQGATNEKLFF.

This clone was counted between two and nine times. V is TRBV29-1 and J is TRBJ2-5; D unresolved. V was clipped by 1 base and J by 2 bases, with 8 bases between them. Germline lookup yields CDR1 SQVTM and CDR2 ANQGSEA. The CDR3 sequence is 13 residues long. The CDR3, as DNA: TGCAGCGTTGAAGGTGCCGGGCAAGAGACCCAGTACTTC. Its protein product is CSVEGAGQETQYF.

The J gene is TRBJ2-7, the V gene TRBV30; TRBD1 might be the D (5 bases). CDR1 GTSNPN and CDR2 SVGIG come from the germline V gene (reference sequence). The CDR3 has 11 residues. Trimming stripped 7 bases from V and 4 bases from J, with 11 bases between. The CDR3 loop reads CALDTTYEQYF. CDR3 bases: TGTGCCTTGGACACGACTTACGAGCAGTACTTC.

This sequence joins TRBV6-2 or TRBV6-3 and TRBJ2-5, with TRBD2 as a possible D gene (5 bases). CDR1 MNHEY and CDR2 SVGEGT come from the germline V gene. This CDR3 comprises 14 residues. V lost 2 bases, J lost 2 bases, and 9 bases lay in between. The DNA for the CDR3 is TGTGCCAGCAGTTACGCTAGCCCACAAGAGACCCAGTACTTC. Translated: CASSYASPQETQYF.

The chain employs TRBV27 and TRBJ2-2; no clear D gene. The germline CDR1 and CDR2 sequences are MNHEY and SMNVEV (reference sequence). The CDR3 loop spans 14 amino acids. Trimming left V 6 bases short and J 1 base short, with 9 bases between. This CDR3 reads CASSRMGNTGELFF. The CDR3 DNA reads as TGTGCCAGCAGCAGGATGGGGAACACCGGGGAGCTGTTTTTT.